The 6 T cell receptor beta chains below were found in one sample sequenced in a study of T cell changes during pregnancy in multiple sclerosis. This table comes from immunoSEQ multiplex PCR, and its TCRdb copy is limited to in-frame clones, with some not included. The sample consists of about 67,000 clones, roughly nine tenths of them appearing once. This sample comprised peripheral blood, obtained in the second trimester of pregnancy. These receptor sequences come from a female donor with multiple sclerosis, enrolled in a pregnancy study.

The J gene is TRBJ2-3, the V gene TRBV7-3; 7 bases align to TRBD2. Germline values: CDR1 SGHTA, CDR2 FQGTGA. The CDR3 totals 18 residues. Unmatched junction bases numbered 11, after V lost 0 bases and J lost 2 bases. CDR3 residues: CASSLTPGVGGFTDTQYF. CDR3 DNA: TGTGCCAGCAGCTTAACCCCAGGTGTGGGGGGGTTCACAGATACGCAGTATTTT.

Remarks on this clone: The junction and the germline gene differ at one end; a read error may be behind it. This chain uses TRBV18 with TRBJ2-5, with 13 positions matching TRBD2. Germline loops: CDR1 KGHSH, CDR2 LQKENI. CDR3 size: 16 residues. In DNA, the CDR3 is TGTGCCAGCTCAGCAGGACTAGCGGGGGAGCAAGAGGCCCAGTACTTC. Protein product: CASSAGLAGEQEAQYF.

This clone was observed a single time. The J gene is TRBJ2-1, the V gene TRBV6-1, with D uncertain. The CDR3 sequence is 11 residues long. V was trimmed by 6 bases and J by 10 bases, leaving 10 bases between them. Looked up from germline, CDR1 is MNHNS and CDR2 is SASEGT. In nucleotides, the CDR3 is TGTGCCAGCAGAAATGCGTGGGAGCAGTTCTTC. Protein: CASRNAWEQFF.

This clone was counted a few times. In nucleotides, the CDR3 is TGTGCCAGTAGTATGGGCCCAGGGGGCGTCTATGGCTACACCTTC. It specifies CASSMGPGGVYGYTF. The chain has TRBV19 and TRBJ1-2; the match to TRBD1 covers 8 bases. After removal of 3 bases from V and 4 bases from J, the junction contained 7 bases not matched to a gene. In germline, CDR1 is LNHDA, CDR2 SQIVND (reference sequence). The CDR3 covers 15 residues.

The V gene is TRBV5-6, the J gene TRBJ1-2; the match to TRBD1 covers 8 bases. CDR1 is SGHDT and CDR2 is YYEEEE in the germline V gene. J gave up 5 bases and V 0 bases, and 9 bases lay outside the gene matches. The length of the CDR3 is 16 residues. In DNA form, the CDR3 reads TGTGCCAGCAGCTTGGACAGGGGGTTCTCCTTTTATGGCTACACCTTC. Translating gives CASSLDRGFSFYGYTF.

This clone was detected a few times. The chain combines TRBV18 with TRBJ1-5, with D perhaps TRBD1 (5 bases). The germline V gene encodes CDR1 KGHSH and CDR2 LQKENI. CDR3 length equals 16 residues. V dropped 3 bases and J dropped 3 bases, with 15 bases sitting between them. CDR3 nucleotides: TGTGCCAGCTCACCGGGCCAGGGAAGTCTCAATCAGCCCCAGCATTTT. Its protein is CASSPGQGSLNQPQHF.